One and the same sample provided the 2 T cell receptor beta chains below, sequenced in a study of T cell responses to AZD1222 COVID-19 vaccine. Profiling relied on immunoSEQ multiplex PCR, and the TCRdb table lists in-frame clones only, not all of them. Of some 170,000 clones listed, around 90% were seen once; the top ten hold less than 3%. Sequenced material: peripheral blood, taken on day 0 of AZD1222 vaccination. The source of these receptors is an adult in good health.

The CDR3 loop is CASSLAGPLNSPLHF. The DNA for the CDR3 is TGTGCCAGCAGTTTGGCAGGTCCACTGAATTCACCCCTCCACTTT. J is TRBJ1-6 and V is TRBV27, with unresolved D. Trimming pared 3 bases from V and 7 bases from J, leaving 13 bases between. The germline V gene encodes CDR1 MNHEY and CDR2 SMNVEV (reference sequence). CDR3 length equals 15 residues.

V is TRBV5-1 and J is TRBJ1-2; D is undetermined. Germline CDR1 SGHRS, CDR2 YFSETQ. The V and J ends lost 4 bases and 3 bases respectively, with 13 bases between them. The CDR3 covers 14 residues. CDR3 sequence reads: CASSPVPGDYGYTF. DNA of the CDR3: TGCGCCAGCAGCCCGGTCCCTGGGGACTATGGCTACACCTTC.